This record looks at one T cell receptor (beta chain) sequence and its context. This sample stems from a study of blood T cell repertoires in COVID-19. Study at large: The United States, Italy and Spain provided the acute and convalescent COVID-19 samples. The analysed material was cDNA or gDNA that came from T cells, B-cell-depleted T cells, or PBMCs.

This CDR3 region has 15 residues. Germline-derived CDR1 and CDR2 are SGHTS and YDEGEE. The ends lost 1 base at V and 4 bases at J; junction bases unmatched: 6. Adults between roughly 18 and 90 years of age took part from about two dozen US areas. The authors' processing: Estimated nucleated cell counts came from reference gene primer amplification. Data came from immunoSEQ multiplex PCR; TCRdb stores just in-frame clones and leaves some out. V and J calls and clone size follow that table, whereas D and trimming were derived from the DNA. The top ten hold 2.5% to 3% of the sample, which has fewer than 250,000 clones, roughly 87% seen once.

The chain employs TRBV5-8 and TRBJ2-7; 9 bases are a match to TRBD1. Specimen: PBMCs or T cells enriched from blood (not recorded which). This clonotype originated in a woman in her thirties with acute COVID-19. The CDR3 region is CASSLLTGGRYEQYF. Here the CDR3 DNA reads TGTGCCAGCAGCTTGCTGACAGGGGGACGGTACGAGCAGTACTTC.